The clone carrying this TCR beta chain has more than one count but fewer than ten. Its target is not known. The CDR3 runs to 20 residues. V dropped 0 bases and J dropped 0; count of bases not matched to a gene: 12. Germline V gives CDR1 LGHDT, CDR2 YNNKEL (reference sequence). The sample comes from a study of T-cell reconstitution after alpha-beta-depleted transplantation in children. The study, taken as a whole, reports: By about two months after transplant, alpha-beta T cells reportedly arose from several hundred graft clones that had expanded. It was newly produced T cells that mostly accounted for T-cell counts and diversity one year after transplant.

Unique molecular identifiers were built into the TCRbeta library. TCRdb re-analysed the PCR reads in MiXCR, keeping a single row per CDR3 protein. The data hold 100,000 or so distinct CDR3 sequences, with under 9% observed a single time. The V gene is TRBV3-1, the J gene TRBJ2-2; TRBD2 matches at 8 bases. The receptor was isolated from a boy aged 2 to 10 with acute lymphoblastic leukemia, due to receive a stem cell transplant. Sequences were derived from PBMCs, sampled before TCRalphabeta/CD19-depleted stem cell transplant. The CDR3 loop reads CASSQESAGGHDSNTGELFF. CDR3 coding DNA: TGTGCCAGCAGCCAAGAGTCGGCGGGGGGCCACGACTCGAACACCGGGGAGCTGTTTTTT.